The clone carrying this T cell receptor (beta chain) was recorded at least ten times. The target antigen is unknown. This sample stems from a study of T-cell reconstitution after alpha-beta-depleted transplantation in children. A TCRbeta library incorporating unique molecular identifiers was prepared. Each CDR3 protein gets one entry after TCRdb re-called the PCR reads with MiXCR. The sample lists roughly 76,000 distinct CDR3 sequences, approximately 10% occurring once. Study results and caveats: The high TCRbeta diversity at day 60 in some patients came from surviving recipient T cells and thymic progenitors. Expanded graft clones numbering several hundred reportedly gave rise to alpha-beta T cells about two months after transplant. From newly produced T cells came most of the T-cell counts and diversity one year after transplant.

Sequenced material: PBMCs, taken before TCRalphabeta/CD19-depleted stem cell transplant. The receptor was derived from a boy between 5 and 17 years old with acute myeloid leukemia, due to receive a stem cell transplant.

CDR3: CASTVQAPGGANVLTF. The CDR3 DNA sequence: TGTGCCAGCACCGTTCAGGCCCCCGGAGGGGCCAACGTCCTGACTTTC. The chain has TRBV5-6 and TRBJ2-6; no clear D gene. Per germline, CDR1 SGHDT and CDR2 YYEEEE. Trimming shortened V by 6 bases and J by 4 bases, and 17 bases separated the two germline ends. This CDR3 is built from 16 residues.